This passage covers 30 T cell receptor beta chains from one sample sequenced in a study (dated by TCRdb to the mid-2010s). Library construction relied on RT-PCR. TCRdb names Illumina MiSeq as the instrument used. TCRdb redid the processing of the public reads, applying fastp at Q25 and MiXCR, and retained in-frame beta chains. Rows are combined by CDR3 protein, so each entry shows the most common genes and DNA. The sample table contains hundreds of thousands of distinct CDR3 sequences; only one count was recorded for 12% to 15% of them. The top ten clones comprise roughly 4% of the sample. Sequences were obtained from memory CD4+ T cells from blood. The receptors come from a female donor in good health, serving as a healthy control.

This chain links TRBV7-2 with TRBJ2-1; 10 bases map to TRBD2. V was pared by 0 bases and J by 1 base, with 9 bases of the junction left unmatched. The CDR3 totals 19 residues. The germline CDR1 and CDR2 sequences are SGHTA and FQGNSA. CDR3 in DNA: TGTGCCAGCAGCTTAGCGAGTAGCGGGAGGTCCACATCCTACAATGAGCAGTTCTTC. Protein sequence: CASSLASSGRSTSYNEQFF.

This clonotype appeared a few times. The chain joins TRBV7-9 to TRBJ2-1; 8 bases agree with TRBD1. CDR1 and CDR2 (germline): SEHNR, FQNEAQ (reference sequence). There are 15 residues in the CDR3. V shed 5 bases, J shed 6 bases, and the junction held 9 bases outside the gene matches. The CDR3, as DNA: TGTGCCAGCAGCGAGGGACAGGAAATAATCAATGAGCAGTTCTTC. Amino acids: CASSEGQEIINEQFF.

This clonotype was counted at least ten times. J is TRBJ2-2 and V is TRBV5-1; no definite D call. V was cut by 0 bases and J by 4 bases, with 7 bases left in between. Germline lookup yields CDR1 SGHRS and CDR2 YFSETQ. There are 14 residues in the CDR3. The CDR3 DNA sequence: TGCGCCAGCAGCTTGGGGCAGTCCACCGGGGAGCTGTTTTTT. It specifies CASSLGQSTGELFF. The full variable domain, completed using reference TRBV5-1 and TRBJ2-2, is KAGVTQTPRYLIKTRGQQVTLSCSPISGHRSVSWYQQTPGQGLQFLFEYFSETQRNKGNFPGRFSGRQFSNSRSEMNVSTLELGDSALYLCASSLGQSTGELFFGEGSRLTVL.

The rearrangement uses TRBV7-2 and TRBJ2-1; 12 bases align to TRBD2. Trimming removed 3 bases from V and 7 bases from J; junction bases left unmatched: 1. CDR3 length: 14 residues. Germline lookup yields CDR1 SGHTA and CDR2 FQGNSA. The CDR3 loop reads CASSFLAGGNEQFF. CDR3 DNA sequence: TGTGCCAGCAGCTTTCTAGCGGGAGGGAATGAGCAGTTCTTC.

A word on this clonotype: The junction does not match germline at one end; this may be a read error. The rearrangement joins TRBV5-1 to TRBJ2-1, with 13 bases lining up with TRBD2. CDR3 length: 14 residues. CDR1 and CDR2 (germline): SGHRS, YFSETQ. The CDR3 region is CASSRTSGRESEVF. In DNA, the CDR3 is TGCGCCAGCAGCCGGACTAGCGGGAGAGAATCGGAGGTCTTC.

This clonotype has only a few counts. V and J are TRBV10-3 and TRBJ1-1, with D unresolved. This CDR3 has 14 residues. V was clipped by 6 bases and J by 8 bases, with 19 bases between them. Germline V CDR1 and CDR2: ENHRY, SYGVKD. The CDR3 here is CAIRPDGRKGEAFF. CDR3 sequence (DNA): TGTGCCATCAGACCAGATGGACGCAAAGGGGAAGCTTTCTTT.

The chain links TRBV29-1 to TRBJ2-7, with TRBD1 as a possible D gene (5 bases). The ends were cut back, 3 bases at V and 2 bases at J, with 8 bases in the middle. CDR3 length: 12 amino acids. Germline-derived CDR1 and CDR2 are SQVTM and ANQGSEA. CDR3 bases: TGCAGCGTTGACGACAGTACCTACGAGCAGTACTTC. Its protein product is CSVDDSTYEQYF.

This clonotype was seen many times. The rearrangement uses TRBV20-1 and TRBJ1-4, with D possibly matching TRBD1 (5 bases). The V end was cut by 2 bases, the J end by 5 bases, with 15 bases between. This CDR3 has 15 amino acids. Germline CDR1 reads DFQATT; CDR2 reads SNEGSKA (reference sequence). CDR3 nucleotide sequence: TGCAGTGCTAGAAACCCGGGACGGCAGAATGAAAAACTGTTTTTT. Translated, it gives CSARNPGRQNEKLFF.

This clonotype was seen ten or more times. The V gene is TRBV12-1, the J gene TRBJ1-1; TRBD1 was called by the table and not checked on the DNA. TRBV12-1 is annotated as a pseudogene. The CDR3 sequence is 14 residues long. CDR3 region: CASSFFYPGTEAFF. Here the CDR3 DNA reads TGTGCCAGCAGCTTTTTTTACCCTGGCACTGAAGCTTTCTTT.

This clonotype has only a few counts. The chain joins TRBV20-1 to TRBJ1-2, with D tentatively TRBD1 (5 bases). The CDR3 extends over 13 amino acids. V lost 7 bases and J 0 bases, leaving 12 bases between the germline ends. Germline V gives CDR1 DFQATT, CDR2 SNEGSKA (reference sequence). The CDR3 DNA is TGCAGTGGACCGGGGGGTGCTAACTATGGCTACACCTTC. Encoded protein: CSGPGGANYGYTF.

Many counts were recorded for this clonotype. The junction differs from germline at one of its ends, possibly a read error. The rearrangement uses TRBV29-1 and TRBJ2-7, with D uncertain. Looked up from germline, CDR1 is SQVTM and CDR2 is ANQGSEA. The CDR3 sequence is 11 residues long. The CDR3 loop reads CSALYLSRKPF. The CDR3 bases are TGCAGCGCCCTATACCTTTCCAGGAAACCATTC.

The gene calls are TRBV20-1 and TRBJ1-5; D not resolved. The CDR3 runs 12 residues. Germline V gives CDR1 DFQATT, CDR2 SNEGSKA (reference sequence). V was trimmed by 0 bases and J by 4 bases, leaving 4 bases between them. The DNA of the CDR3 is TGCAGTGCTAGAGATCTGAATCAGCCCCAGCATTTT. This sequence encodes CSARDLNQPQHF.

This clonotype was counted many times. The V and J genes are TRBV4-1 and TRBJ1-5, with no clear D. Germline values: CDR1 MGHRA, CDR2 YSYEKL. The CDR3 sequence is 15 residues long. The V end was cut by 4 bases, the J end by 2 bases, with 12 bases between. Here the CDR3 DNA reads TGCGCCAGCAGCCGCATTGGGGATGGCAATCAGCCCCAGCATTTT. It encodes CASSRIGDGNQPQHF.

The chain recombines TRBV11-2 with TRBJ2-1; TRBD2 might be the D (6 bases). The germline V gene encodes CDR1 SGHAT and CDR2 FQNNGV. This CDR3 comprises 17 residues. V gave up 1 base and J gave up 0 bases, with 13 bases separating them. The CDR3 is CASSLGKLASSYNEQFF. The CDR3 nucleotides are TGTGCCAGCAGCTTAGGAAAACTAGCTAGCTCCTACAATGAGCAGTTCTTC.

As regards this clonotype: Sequence at one end of the junction differs from germline and may be a read error. This chain joins TRBV28 and TRBJ2-5; D is unclear. This CDR3 region has 15 residues. Germline V CDR1 and CDR2: MDHEN, SYDVKM. The CDR3 region has the DNA TGTGCCAGCAGTACCGCCCAAGGGCTGGAAGACACCCAGTACTTC. As protein: CASSTAQGLEDTQYF.

The V gene is TRBV6-2 or TRBV6-3, the J gene TRBJ2-7; D call uncertain. The CDR3 runs 13 residues. The V and J ends lost 1 base and 5 bases respectively, with 9 bases between them. Per the germline V gene, CDR1 is MNHEY and CDR2 is SVGEGT. CDR3 in DNA: TGTGCCAGCAGTTACTGGGGAAGGAACGAGCAGTACTTC. Amino acid sequence: CASSYWGRNEQYF.

The V and J genes are TRBV12-3 or TRBV12-4 and TRBJ2-4, with a tentative D call TRBD2 (5 bases). This CDR3 has 16 amino acids. V lost 3 bases and J lost 1, with 13 bases in between. In DNA form, the CDR3 reads TGTGCCAGCAGTTTCATCGAGGGAAACGCCAAAAACATTCAGTACTTC. It codes for CASSFIEGNAKNIQYF.

This clonotype was counted only a few times. V gene TRBV3-1 combines with J gene TRBJ2-4; D is ambiguous. V was trimmed by 5 bases and J by 3 bases, leaving 11 bases between them. The length of the CDR3 is 14 residues. In germline, CDR1 is LGHDT, CDR2 YNNKEL (reference sequence). As DNA, the CDR3 is TGTGCCAGCAGCTACGGGCTAGACAAAAACATTCAGTACTTC. Translated, it gives CASSYGLDKNIQYF.

There are many counts of this clonotype. The J gene is TRBJ2-2, the V gene TRBV7-2; D may be TRBD2 (5 bases). V lost 6 bases and J 4 bases, leaving 12 bases between the germline ends. CDR3 size: 14 residues. The germline V gene has CDR1 SGHTA and CDR2 FQGNSA. CDR3 loop: CASRLASITGELFF. Written as DNA, the CDR3 is TGTGCCAGCAGGCTAGCTAGTATCACCGGGGAGCTGTTTTTT.

This chain links TRBV4-2 with TRBJ2-3; no definite D call. V shed 0 bases and J shed 0 bases, with 10 bases lying between them. This CDR3 contains 16 residues. CDR1 is LGHNA and CDR2 is YNFKEQ in the germline V gene. CDR3 bases: TGTGCCAGCAGCCAAGATGGAGCGAGCAGCACAGATACGCAGTATTTT. Translated, it gives CASSQDGASSTDTQYF.

This clonotype was counted between two and nine times. The chain recombines TRBV5-1 with TRBJ2-7; 12 bases are shared with TRBD1. The CDR3 is 16 residues long. In germline, CDR1 is SGHRS, CDR2 YFSETQ. The J segment lost 4 bases and the V segment lost 0 bases, leaving 5 bases of the junction unmatched. The CDR3 bases are TGCGCCAGCAGCTTGGGGGACAGGGGGCGAAATTACGAGCAGTACTTC. This gives the protein CASSLGDRGRNYEQYF.

This clonotype was seen many times. The V call is TRBV6-5, the J call TRBJ2-1; TRBD2 might be the D (5 bases). From germline, CDR1 is MNHEY and CDR2 SVGAGI. The V gene lost 6 bases and the J gene lost 10 bases, with 19 bases spanning the gap. CDR3 length equals 14 residues. The chain's CDR3 is CASSPGEGYGEQFF. The CDR3, as DNA: TGTGCCAGCAGCCCCGGTGAGGGCTATGGGGAGCAGTTCTTC.

This clonotype has a handful of counts. The chain couples TRBV7-2 to TRBJ1-3; D call uncertain. CDR3 length: 14 amino acids. Trimming took 4 bases from V and 4 from J, leaving 11 bases between them. CDR1 and CDR2 (germline): SGHTA, FQGNSA. CDR3 region: CASSSPSRGNTIYF. The CDR3 DNA is TGTGCCAGCAGCTCCCCGAGTCGGGGAAACACCATATATTTT. The full variable domain, its missing parts supplied by reference TRBV7-2 and TRBJ1-3, is GAGVSQSPSNKVTEKGKDVELRCDPISGHTALYWYRQSLGQGLEFLIYFQGNSAPDKSGLPSDRFSAERTGGSVSTLTIQRTQQEDSAVYLCASSSPSRGNTIYFGEGSWLTVV.

This clonotype was counted many times. The chain combines TRBV5-1 with TRBJ2-7, with D perhaps assigned TRBD1 or TRBD2 (5 bases each). Trimming took 0 bases from V and 4 from J, leaving 8 bases between them. Germline CDR1 and CDR2: SGHRS and YFSETQ. The CDR3 has 13 amino acids. The CDR3 reads CASSLGREYEQYF. In DNA form, the CDR3 reads TGCGCCAGCAGCTTGGGCAGGGAGTACGAGCAGTACTTC.

This clonotype was detected ten times or more. The chain uses TRBV29-1 and TRBJ1-1; D call uncertain. This CDR3 comprises 12 residues. Germline CDR1 and CDR2: SQVTM and ANQGSEA. V lost 8 bases and J 0 bases, leaving 10 bases between the germline ends. Written as DNA, the CDR3 is TGCAGCACCGAACTCATGAACACTGAAGCTTTCTTT. Protein sequence: CSTELMNTEAFF.

This clonotype was seen a few times. V usage is TRBV6-2 or TRBV6-3 and J usage is TRBJ2-7; 10 nucleotides align to TRBD2. The CDR3 runs 16 residues. The V and J ends lost 7 bases and 0 bases, in that order; junction bases with no gene match: 9. Looked up from germline, CDR1 is MNHEY and CDR2 is SVGEGT. The CDR3 loop is CASTSVGLADSYEQYF. The CDR3 DNA sequence: TGTGCCAGCACCTCAGTCGGACTAGCGGACTCCTACGAGCAGTACTTC.

CDR3 amino acids: CASSRRWAGGGYTF. For the CDR3, the DNA is TGTGCCAGCAGTAGGAGATGGGCAGGAGGTGGCTACACCTTC. This sequence joins TRBV12-3 or TRBV12-4 and TRBJ1-2; D is ambiguous. Trimming took 5 bases from V and 7 from J, leaving 17 bases between them. The CDR3 has 14 amino acids.

This clonotype appeared many times. The CDR3 sequence is CASSLGPRTGAQHF. The CDR3 region has the DNA TGCGCCAGCAGCTTGGGCCCCAGGACTGGGGCCCAGCATTTT. This chain joins TRBV5-1 and TRBJ1-5; D gene uncertain. The germline V gene encodes CDR1 SGHRS and CDR2 YFSETQ. This CDR3 is 14 amino acids long. With 0 bases removed from V and 11 bases from J, the gap between germline ends came to 15 bases.

This sequence joins TRBV12-3 or TRBV12-4 and TRBJ2-1; 14 nucleotides align to TRBD2. V shed 6 bases and J 3 bases; nucleotides not matched to a gene: 7. This CDR3 is built from 17 residues. CDR3 DNA: TGTGCCAGCAGAATAGGGACTAGCGGGAGTTTCTACAATGAGCAGTTCTTC. The encoded protein is CASRIGTSGSFYNEQFF.

The table lists this clonotype with a few counts. This chain uses TRBV11-2 with TRBJ1-1, with TRBD1 matching over 9 bases. Trimming cost V 5 bases and J 4 bases; bases outside gene matches: 14. Per the germline V gene, CDR1 is SGHAT and CDR2 is FQNNGV. The CDR3 loop spans 17 amino acids. The CDR3 region has the DNA TGTGCCAGCAGCCAATCGACCACGACAGGGGGTCCCACTGAAGCTTTCTTT. This gives the protein CASSQSTTTGGPTEAFF. Looking up the rest from reference TRBV11-2 and TRBJ1-1 gives the full variable domain: EAGVAQSPRYKIIEKRQSVAFWCNPISGHATLYWYQQILGQGPKLLIQFQNNGVVDDSQLPKDRFSAERLKGVDSTLKIQPAKLEDSAVYLCASSQSTTTGGPTEAFFGQGTRLTVV.